This TCR beta chain is drawn from a study of blood T cell repertoires in COVID-19. Germline trimming cut 4 bases from V and 4 bases from J; bases unmatched to any gene: 6. The CDR3 sequence is 14 residues long. The germline CDR1 and CDR2 sequences are WNHNN and SYGVQD (reference sequence). This clone was seen more than once but under ten times. Data came from immunoSEQ multiplex PCR; TCRdb stores just in-frame clones and leaves some out. The table shows roughly 180,000 clones, with just under 85% occurring only once. The specimen was peripheral blood. V and J are TRBV10-1 and TRBJ1-2, with TRBD1 matching over 7 bases. This clonotype originated in a man aged 35-49 years who had recovered from COVID-19. CDR3 in DNA: TGCGCCAGCAGTGCCAGGGGGTCCCCCTATGGCTACACCTTC. It codes for CASSARGSPYGYTF.